This T cell receptor (beta chain) was captured in a study of blood T cell repertoires in COVID-19. At the level of the study: The United States, Italy and Spain were the sources of the acute and convalescent COVID-19 samples. Sample material is recorded as cDNA or gDNA derived from T cells, B-cell-depleted T cells, or PBMCs.

Generated by immunoSEQ multiplex PCR, the TCRdb table keeps only in-frame clones and is missing some. Of hundreds of thousands of clones listed, roughly four fifths are singletons. Germline V gene data show CDR1 as SNHLY and CDR2 as FYNNEI. The CDR3 covers 12 residues. The specimen sequenced was peripheral blood. The chain combines TRBV2 with TRBJ2-7; D is perhaps TRBD2 (6 bases). The TCR comes from a woman older than 75 with acute or convalescent COVID-19. CDR3 coding DNA: TGTGCGAATCGGGGGTATGGGTTCGAGCAGTACTTC. Translating gives CANRGYGFEQYF.